These 28 T cell receptor beta chains share one sample of origin, sequenced in a study of OX40 agonist ivuxolimab in advanced cancers. The protocol used for the library was the immunoSEQ multiplex PCR assay. This is the immuneACCESS table as TCRdb keeps it, with only in-frame sequences that have V and J called. A part of the clones is gone; compared with another copy, unresolved V genes explain less than half, and the rest is unexplained. The sample table records around 42,000 clones; about 91% of these occur just once. The leading ten clones occupy 20% to 30% of the sample. Specimen: CD4+ or CD8+ T cells sorted from blood, collected in a trial of the OX40 agonist ivuxolimab. The source is an adult with an advanced solid tumor such as melanoma, head and neck, liver or kidney cancer.

This clone was recorded a few times. V and J are TRBV5-5 and TRBJ2-5, with 11 bases that match TRBD1. CDR1 and CDR2 (germline): SGHKS, YYEKEE (reference sequence). Trimming took 3 bases from V and 2 from J; bases not matched to a gene: 3. This CDR3 is built from 15 residues. CDR3 sequence: CASSWDRGRQETQYF. The CDR3 nucleotides read TGTGCCAGCAGCTGGGACAGGGGGAGGCAAGAGACCCAGTACTTC.

The CDR3 reads CASSFQNSYEQYF. The CDR3 nucleotides read TGTGCCAGCAGCTTTCAGAATTCCTACGAGCAGTACTTC. The gene calls are TRBV6-5 and TRBJ2-7; D is uncertain. Germline CDR1 is MNHEY and CDR2 is SVGAGI. V lost 6 bases to trimming and J lost 1 base, with 10 bases between them. There are 13 residues in the CDR3.

The chain uses TRBV28 and TRBJ2-1; possible D gene TRBD2, 5 bases. The V end was cut by 5 bases, the J end by 7 bases, with 21 bases between. Looked up from germline, CDR1 is MDHEN and CDR2 is SYDVKM. The CDR3 runs to 16 residues. Here the CDR3 DNA reads TGTGCCAGCAGTAGTAACGACTATGCTTTGGGTAATGAGCAGTTCTTC. Its translation is CASSSNDYALGNEQFF.

The table lists this clone with a count of one. The chain is built from TRBV23-1 and TRBJ2-4; D possibly corresponds to TRBD2 (5 bases). TRBV23-1 is annotated as an ORF whose role is uncertain. Trimming cost V 4 bases and J 1 base, with 26 bases left between them. The CDR3 extends over 20 amino acids. CDR3 bases: TGCGCCAGCAGTCCCACTAGGGCGGCCCGCGGATCTGTTGCCAAAAACATTCAGTACTTC. It yields the protein CASSPTRAARGSVAKNIQYF.

The chain joins TRBV9 to TRBJ2-7; D might be TRBD2 (6 bases). V was clipped by 6 bases and J by 7 bases, with 14 bases between them. The CDR3 spans 12 residues. Germline assignment: CDR1 SGDLS and CDR2 YYNGEE. CDR3 in amino acids: CASNSGTGEQYF. The CDR3 DNA reads TGTGCCAGCAATTCAGGGACTGGAGAGCAGTACTTC.

The chain uses TRBV9 and TRBJ2-3; D remains unclear. The ends were cut back, 0 bases at V and 2 bases at J, with 10 bases in the middle. Germline CDR1 reads SGDLS; CDR2 reads YYNGEE. The length of the CDR3 is 15 residues. CDR3 nucleotides: TGTGCCAGCAGCGTAGAGGTCGAAATCACAGATACGCAGTATTTT. Protein product: CASSVEVEITDTQYF.

V and J are TRBV27 and TRBJ2-5, with 7 bases that match TRBD1. Germline CDR1 is MNHEY and CDR2 is SMNVEV (reference sequence). CDR3 size: 13 residues. After removal of 3 bases from V and 2 bases from J, the junction contained 0 bases not matched to a gene. The CDR3 nucleotides are TGTGCCAGCAGTTTGGGACAGCAAGAGACCCAGTACTTC. This translates into CASSLGQQETQYF.

V gene TRBV5-4 combines with J gene TRBJ2-6, with D perhaps matching TRBD1 (5 bases). CDR1 and CDR2 (germline): SGHNT, YYREEE (reference sequence). The CDR3 totals 15 residues. Trimming shortened V by 4 bases and J by 1 base, and 9 bases separated the two germline ends. The CDR3 loop reads CASSPGSSGANVLTF. The CDR3 DNA reads TGTGCCAGCAGCCCAGGGTCGTCTGGGGCCAACGTCCTGACTTTC.

The chain uses TRBV2 and TRBJ2-3; 7 bases agree with TRBD2. Losses at the gene ends were 10 bases for V and 0 bases for J; bases not matched to a gene: 10. CDR1 and CDR2 from the germline V gene are SNHLY and FYNNEI. CDR3 length: 15 amino acids. CDR3 nucleotide sequence: TGTGCCACCCAAAAGGGAGGGTATAGCACAGATACGCAGTATTTT. Encoded protein: CATQKGGYSTDTQYF.

This chain links TRBV7-6 with TRBJ2-2; TRBD1 matches at 9 bases. J gave up 7 bases and V 2 bases, and 8 bases lay outside the gene matches. Germline CDR1 and CDR2: SGHVS and FNYEAQ. The CDR3 has 16 amino acids. CDR3: CASSLPRTGEVGELFF. DNA of the CDR3: TGTGCCAGCAGCTTACCGAGGACAGGGGAGGTCGGGGAGCTGTTTTTT.

The chain carries TRBV10-1 and TRBJ1-3; D might be TRBD1 (5 bases). From germline, CDR1 is WNHNN and CDR2 SYGVQD (reference sequence). CDR3 length equals 16 residues. Trimming stripped 4 bases from V and 0 bases from J, with 13 bases between. For the CDR3, the DNA is TGCGCCAGCAGTGGGCGGGACCGAAGCTCTGGAAACACCATATATTTT. This sequence encodes CASSGRDRSSGNTIYF.

The genes are TRBV5-8 and TRBJ1-1; possibly TRBD1 for D (5 bases). The CDR3 is made up of 14 amino acids. Germline lookup yields CDR1 SGHTS and CDR2 YDEGEE. Trimming removed 4 bases from V and 4 bases from J, with 14 bases in between. Here the CDR3 DNA reads TGTGCCAGCAGCCGCATTTTCGGGGGCACTGAAGCTTTCTTT. As protein: CASSRIFGGTEAFF.

V gene TRBV15 combines with J gene TRBJ2-5, with D hard to call. Trimming took 0 bases from V and 7 from J, leaving 12 bases between them. The CDR3 covers 14 residues. Germline V gives CDR1 LNHNV, CDR2 YYDKDF (reference sequence). The CDR3 sequence: CATSRDRGFATQYF. CDR3 coding DNA: TGTGCCACCAGCAGAGATCGCGGTTTTGCGACCCAGTACTTC. The full variable domain, completed using reference TRBV15 and TRBJ2-5, is DAMVIQNPRYQVTQFGKPVTLSCSQTLNHNVMYWYQQKSSQAPKLLFHYYDKDFNNEADTPDNFQSRRPNTSFCFLDIRSPGLGDTAMYLCATSRDRGFATQYFGPGTRLLVL.

This clone was seen a single time. This rearrangement joins TRBV28 to TRBJ2-3, with 9 bases lining up with TRBD2. The J segment lost 8 bases and the V segment lost 1 base, leaving 7 bases of the junction unmatched. This CDR3 region has 15 residues. Germline CDR1 is MDHEN and CDR2 is SYDVKM. The CDR3 reads CASSLFRAGGGTQYF. CDR3 in DNA: TGTGCCAGCAGTTTATTTCGGGCGGGAGGGGGTACGCAGTATTTT.

This sequence joins TRBV4-1 and TRBJ2-5; D ambiguous. Per germline, CDR1 MGHRA and CDR2 YSYEKL. The CDR3 extends over 12 amino acids. Trimming took off 5 bases at V and 5 bases at J, with 9 bases between the two ends. The CDR3 coding sequence is TGCGCCAGCAGCGGACGCGGCGAGACCCAGTACTTC. This encodes CASSGRGETQYF.

Here the CDR3 DNA reads TGTGCCAGCAGCCACCTCGGGAGTTTATTGCAGCCCCAGCATTTT. It is translated as CASSHLGSLLQPQHF. The chain combines TRBV27 with TRBJ1-5; D not certain. This CDR3 comprises 15 residues. Germline V lookup: CDR1 MNHEY, CDR2 SMNVEV (reference sequence). Trimming stripped 6 bases from V and 7 bases from J, with 19 bases between.

This chain joins TRBV9 and TRBJ2-3, with D perhaps matching TRBD1 or TRBD2 (6 bases each). V lost 0 bases and J 10 bases, leaving 9 bases between the germline ends. Germline V gene sequence: CDR1 SGDLS, CDR2 YYNGEE. The CDR3 is 12 amino acids. CDR3 DNA: TGTGCCAGCAGCGTAGGGGGGGCTTCGCAGTATTTT. It translates to CASSVGGASQYF.

This rearrangement joins TRBV14 to TRBJ2-3; TRBD2 aligns across 10 bases. The CDR3 loop spans 14 amino acids. Germline V CDR1 and CDR2: SGHDN, FVKESK. V trimming: 1 base; J trimming: 5 bases; junction bases outside the gene matches: 0. CDR3: CASSQGLAGDTQYF. The CDR3 bases are TGTGCCAGCAGCCAAGGACTAGCGGGAGATACGCAGTATTTT.

This chain connects TRBV6-6 to TRBJ2-7, with D perhaps TRBD1 or TRBD2 (5 bases each). V lost 2 bases to trimming and J lost 9 bases, with 17 bases between them. The CDR3 sequence is 14 residues long. Per germline, CDR1 MNHNY and CDR2 SVGAGI (reference sequence). CDR3 residues: CASSYTGTKRGQYF. CDR3 sequence (DNA): TGTGCCAGCAGTTACACCGGGACGAAGAGGGGGCAGTACTTC.

This chain joins TRBV4-1 and TRBJ2-7, with TRBD2 matching 8 bases. CDR1 MGHRA and CDR2 YSYEKL come from the germline V gene. With V trimmed by 3 bases and J by 3 bases, 7 bases remained unmatched. The CDR3 runs to 15 residues. CDR3 bases: TGCGCCAGCAGCCATAGGACTAGCCTGGGCTACGAGCAGTACTTC. Translated, it gives CASSHRTSLGYEQYF.

CDR3 DNA sequence: TGTGCCAGTTCCCGCGGAGGCACCAACACCGGGGAGCTGTTTTTT. Amino acid sequence: CASSRGGTNTGELFF. The chain couples TRBV27 to TRBJ2-2; TRBD2 might be the D (5 bases). This CDR3 comprises 15 residues. V gave up 9 bases and J gave up 2 bases, with 16 bases separating them. Germline CDR1 MNHEY, CDR2 SMNVEV (reference sequence).

The rearrangement uses TRBV7-3 and TRBJ2-2; 7 bases agree with TRBD2. The V segment lost 2 bases and the J segment 0 bases; nucleotides outside the gene matches: 3. The CDR3 runs to 16 residues. Germline CDR1 and CDR2: SGHTA and FQGTGA. In nucleotides, the CDR3 is TGTGCCAGCAGCTTAGTGGCGGGAGCGAACACCGGGGAGCTGTTTTTT. This gives the protein CASSLVAGANTGELFF.

The rearrangement links TRBV7-9 to TRBJ2-1; D ambiguous. Germline V gene sequence: CDR1 SEHNR, CDR2 FQNEAQ (reference sequence). The CDR3 length is 10 residues. V was cut by 3 bases and J by 9 bases, with 3 bases left in between. CDR3 sequence: CASSFGEQFF. The CDR3 DNA sequence: TGTGCCAGCAGCTTCGGTGAGCAGTTCTTC.

The CDR3 sequence is CASSQDRGLSYEQYF. In nucleotides, the CDR3 is TGCGCCAGCAGCCAAGACCGGGGGTTAAGCTACGAGCAGTACTTC. J is TRBJ2-7 and V is TRBV4-1; TRBD2 might be the D (6 bases). CDR1 is MGHRA, CDR2 YSYEKL, per germline. The CDR3 has 15 amino acids. Trimming left V 0 bases short and J 3 bases short, with 12 bases between.

The V and J genes are TRBV5-6 and TRBJ1-5, with 9 positions matching TRBD1. J was trimmed by 4 bases and V by 3 bases; bases with no gene match: 5. This CDR3 comprises 15 residues. The germline V gene has CDR1 SGHDT and CDR2 YYEEEE. CDR3 sequence (DNA): TGTGCCAGCAGCTACAGAGACAGGGGGAATCAGCCCCAGCATTTT. Its protein is CASSYRDRGNQPQHF. Full variable domain (rest looked up from reference TRBV5-6 and TRBJ1-5): DAGVTQSPTHLIKTRGQQVTLRCSPKSGHDTVSWYQQALGQGPQFIFQYYEEEERQRGNFPDRFSGHQFPNYSSELNVNALLLGDSALYLCASSYRDRGNQPQHFGDGTRLSIL.

The chain recombines TRBV19 with TRBJ1-5, with D maybe TRBD1 (6 bases). The CDR3 length is 14 residues. Germline lookup yields CDR1 LNHDA and CDR2 SQIVND (reference sequence). Trimming shortened V by 6 bases and J by 5 bases, and 14 bases separated the two germline ends. The CDR3 nucleotides are TGTGCCAGTAGGAAAACAGGGTTCGATCAGCCCCAGCATTTT. Its translation: CASRKTGFDQPQHF.

This sequence joins TRBV28 and TRBJ2-3, with D unresolved. This CDR3 spans 14 amino acids. V lost 7 bases to trimming and J lost 1 base, with 12 bases between them. The V gene's germline CDR1 is MDHEN and CDR2 SYDVKM. CDR3 bases: TGTGCCAGCATCCCGGTCGGCGGCACAGATACGCAGTATTTT. Its translation: CASIPVGGTDTQYF.

This clone was seen a few times. The chain carries TRBV7-9 and TRBJ1-1, with D possibly TRBD1 on 6 matching bases. The CDR3 has 14 amino acids. V dropped 5 bases and J dropped 6 bases, with 16 bases sitting between them. The germline CDR1 and CDR2 sequences are SEHNR and FQNEAQ (reference sequence). CDR3 in DNA: TGTGCCAGCAGCCCCCCTCGGCAGGGGTCTGAAGCTTTCTTT. It yields the protein CASSPPRQGSEAFF.